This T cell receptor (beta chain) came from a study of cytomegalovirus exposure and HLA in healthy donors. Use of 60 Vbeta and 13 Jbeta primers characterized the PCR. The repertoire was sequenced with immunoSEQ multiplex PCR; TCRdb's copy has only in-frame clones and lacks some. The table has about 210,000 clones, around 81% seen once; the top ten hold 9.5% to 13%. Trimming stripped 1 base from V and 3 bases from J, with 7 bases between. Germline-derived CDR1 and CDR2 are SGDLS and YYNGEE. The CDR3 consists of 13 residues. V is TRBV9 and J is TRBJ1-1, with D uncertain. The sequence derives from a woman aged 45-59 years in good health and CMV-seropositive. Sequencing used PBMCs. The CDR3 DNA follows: TGTGCCAGCAGCGTACGAGTATACACTGAAGCTTTCTTT. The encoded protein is CASSVRVYTEAFF.